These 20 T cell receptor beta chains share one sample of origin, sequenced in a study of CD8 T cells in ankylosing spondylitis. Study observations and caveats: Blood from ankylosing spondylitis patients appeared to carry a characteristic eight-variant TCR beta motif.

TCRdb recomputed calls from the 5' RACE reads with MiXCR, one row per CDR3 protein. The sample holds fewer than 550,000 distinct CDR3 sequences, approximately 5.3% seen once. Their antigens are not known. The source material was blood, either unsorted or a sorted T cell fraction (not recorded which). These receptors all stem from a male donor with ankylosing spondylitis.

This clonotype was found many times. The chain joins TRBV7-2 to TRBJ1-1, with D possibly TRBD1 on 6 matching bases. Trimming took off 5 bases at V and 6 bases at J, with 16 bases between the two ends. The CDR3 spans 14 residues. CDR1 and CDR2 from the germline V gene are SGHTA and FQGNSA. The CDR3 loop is CASSPLRGWAEAFF. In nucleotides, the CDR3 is TGTGCCAGCAGCCCTCTCAGGGGATGGGCTGAAGCTTTCTTT.

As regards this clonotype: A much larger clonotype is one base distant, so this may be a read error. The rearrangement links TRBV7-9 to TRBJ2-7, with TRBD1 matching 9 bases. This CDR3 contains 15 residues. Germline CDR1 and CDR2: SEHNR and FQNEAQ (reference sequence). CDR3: CANSTKTGGEGEQYF. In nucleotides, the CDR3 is TGTGCCAACAGCACCAAGACAGGGGGAGAAGGAGAGCAGTACTTC. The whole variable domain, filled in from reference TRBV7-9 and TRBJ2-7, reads DTGVSQNPRHKITKRGQNVTFRCDPISEHNRLYWYRQTLGQGPEFLTYFQNEAQLEKSRLLSDRFSAERPKGSFSTLEIQRTEQGDSAMYLCANSTKTGGEGEQYFGPGTRLTVT.

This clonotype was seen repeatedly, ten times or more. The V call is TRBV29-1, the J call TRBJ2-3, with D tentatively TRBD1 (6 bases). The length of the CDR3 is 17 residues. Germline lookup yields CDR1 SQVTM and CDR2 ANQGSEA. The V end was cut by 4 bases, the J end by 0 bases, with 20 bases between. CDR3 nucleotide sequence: TGCAGCGTTGGACCCAGGGGCCGGAACTCTAGCACAGATACGCAGTATTTT. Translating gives CSVGPRGRNSSTDTQYF.

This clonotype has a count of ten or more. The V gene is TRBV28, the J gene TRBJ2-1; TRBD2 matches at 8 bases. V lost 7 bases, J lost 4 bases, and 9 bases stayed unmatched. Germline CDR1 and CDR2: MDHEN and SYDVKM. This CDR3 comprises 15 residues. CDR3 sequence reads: CASISWASGYNEQFF. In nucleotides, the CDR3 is TGTGCCAGCATTTCGTGGGCTAGCGGGTACAATGAGCAGTTCTTC.

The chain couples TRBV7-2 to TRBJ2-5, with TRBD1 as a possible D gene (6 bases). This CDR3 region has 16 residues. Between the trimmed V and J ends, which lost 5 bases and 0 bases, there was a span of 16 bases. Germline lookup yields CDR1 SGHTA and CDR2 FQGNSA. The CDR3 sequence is CASSLRGHWYQETQYF. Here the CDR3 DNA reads TGTGCCAGCAGCCTCAGGGGCCACTGGTACCAAGAGACCCAGTACTTC.

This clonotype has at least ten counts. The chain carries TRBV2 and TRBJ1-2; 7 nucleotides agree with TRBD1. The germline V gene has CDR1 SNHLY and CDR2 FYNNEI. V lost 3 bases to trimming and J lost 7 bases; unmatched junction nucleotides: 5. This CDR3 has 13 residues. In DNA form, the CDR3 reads TGTGCCAGCAGTGACAGGGGGACGGCTGGCTACACCTTC. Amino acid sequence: CASSDRGTAGYTF.

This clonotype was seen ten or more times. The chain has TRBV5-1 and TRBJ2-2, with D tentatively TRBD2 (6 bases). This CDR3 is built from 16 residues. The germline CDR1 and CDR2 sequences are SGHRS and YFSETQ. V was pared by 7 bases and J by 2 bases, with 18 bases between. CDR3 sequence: CASGNGGVGNTGELFF. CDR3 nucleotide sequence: TGCGCCAGCGGAAACGGCGGGGTAGGAAACACCGGGGAGCTGTTTTTT. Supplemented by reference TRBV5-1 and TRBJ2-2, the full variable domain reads KAGVTQTPRYLIKTRGQQVTLSCSPISGHRSVSWYQQTPGQGLQFLFEYFSETQRNKGNFPGRFSGRQFSNSRSEMNVSTLELGDSALYLCASGNGGVGNTGELFFGEGSRLTVL.

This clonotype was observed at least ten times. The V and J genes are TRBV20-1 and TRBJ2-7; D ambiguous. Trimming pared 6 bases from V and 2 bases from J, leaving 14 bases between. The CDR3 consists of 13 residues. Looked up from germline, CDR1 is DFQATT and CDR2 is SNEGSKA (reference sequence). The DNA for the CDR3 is TGCAGTGCCAGACTTCTCTACGCCTACGAGCAGTACTTC. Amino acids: CSARLLYAYEQYF.

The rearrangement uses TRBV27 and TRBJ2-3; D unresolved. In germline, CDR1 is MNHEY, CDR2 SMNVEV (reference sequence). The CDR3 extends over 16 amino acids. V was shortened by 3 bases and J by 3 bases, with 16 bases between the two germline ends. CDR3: CASSFGPRARTDTQYF. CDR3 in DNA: TGTGCCAGCAGTTTCGGACCCCGGGCCAGGACAGATACGCAGTATTTT.

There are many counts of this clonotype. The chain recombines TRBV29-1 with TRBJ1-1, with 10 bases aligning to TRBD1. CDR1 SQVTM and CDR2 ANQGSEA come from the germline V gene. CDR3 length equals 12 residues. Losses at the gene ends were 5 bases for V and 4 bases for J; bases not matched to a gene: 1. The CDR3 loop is CSVWTGGTEAFF. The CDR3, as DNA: TGCAGCGTTTGGACAGGGGGCACTGAAGCTTTCTTT.

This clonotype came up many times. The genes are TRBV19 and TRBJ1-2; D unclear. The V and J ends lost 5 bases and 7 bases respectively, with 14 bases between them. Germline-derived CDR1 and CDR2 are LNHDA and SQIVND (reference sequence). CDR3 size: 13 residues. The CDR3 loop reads CASSSGAGAGYTF. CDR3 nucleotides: TGTGCCAGTAGTTCGGGAGCGGGTGCTGGCTACACCTTC. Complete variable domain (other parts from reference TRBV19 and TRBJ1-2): DGGITQSPKYLFRKEGQNVTLSCEQNLNHDAMYWYRQDPGQGLRLIYYSQIVNDFQKGDIAEGYSVSREKKESFPLTVTSAQKNPTAFYLCASSSGAGAGYTFGSGTRLTVV.

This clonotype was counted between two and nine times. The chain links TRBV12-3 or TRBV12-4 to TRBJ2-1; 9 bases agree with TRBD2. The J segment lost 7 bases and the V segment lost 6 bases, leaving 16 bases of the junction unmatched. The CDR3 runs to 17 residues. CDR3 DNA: TGTGCCAGCAGCGGGGCCTTGGGCGGGGGGGCAAGGAATGAGCAGTTCTTC. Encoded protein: CASSGALGGGARNEQFF.

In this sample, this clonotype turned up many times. CDR3 sequence: CSANSGENTEAFF. In DNA, the CDR3 is TGCAGCGCCAACTCGGGGGAGAACACTGAAGCTTTCTTT. The rearrangement uses TRBV20-1 and TRBJ1-1, with D perhaps TRBD1 (5 bases). CDR3 length: 13 amino acids. Germline V gives CDR1 DFQATT, CDR2 SNEGSKA (reference sequence).

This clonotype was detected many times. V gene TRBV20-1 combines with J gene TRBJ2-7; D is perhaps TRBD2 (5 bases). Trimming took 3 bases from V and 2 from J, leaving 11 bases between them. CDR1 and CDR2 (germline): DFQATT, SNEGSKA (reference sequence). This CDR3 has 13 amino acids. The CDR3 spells CSARIASTYEQYF. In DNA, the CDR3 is TGCAGTGCTAGGATAGCGAGCACCTACGAGCAGTACTTC.

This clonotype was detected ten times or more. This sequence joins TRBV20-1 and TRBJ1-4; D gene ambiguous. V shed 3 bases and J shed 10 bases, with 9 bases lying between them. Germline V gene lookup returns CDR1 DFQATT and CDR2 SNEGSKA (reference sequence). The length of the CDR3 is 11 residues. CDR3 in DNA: TGCAGTGCTAGCCGAGTCGGAAAACTGTTTTTT. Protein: CSASRVGKLFF.

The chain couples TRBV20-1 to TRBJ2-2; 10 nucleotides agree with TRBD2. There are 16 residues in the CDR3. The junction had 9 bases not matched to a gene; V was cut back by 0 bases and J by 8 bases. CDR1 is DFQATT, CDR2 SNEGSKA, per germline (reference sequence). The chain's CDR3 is CSARDKREGQQGELFF. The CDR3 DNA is TGCAGTGCTAGAGACAAGCGGGAGGGCCAACAAGGGGAGCTGTTTTTT.

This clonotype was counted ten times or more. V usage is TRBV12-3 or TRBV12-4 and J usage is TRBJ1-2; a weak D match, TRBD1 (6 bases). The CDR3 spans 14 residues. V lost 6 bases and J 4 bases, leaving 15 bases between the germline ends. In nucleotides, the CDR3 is TGTGCCAGCAGGGACAGCACTAGAGGCTATGGCTACACCTTC. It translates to CASRDSTRGYGYTF.

CDR3 loop: CASSVQQRGGLGYTF. The CDR3 nucleotides read TGTGCCAGCAGCGTCCAACAGAGGGGCGGGTTGGGCTACACCTTC. J is TRBJ1-2 and V is TRBV7-2; D perhaps matches TRBD1 (5 bases). The ends were cut back, 5 bases at V and 8 bases at J, with 21 bases in the middle. The CDR3 spans 15 residues. Germline V lookup: CDR1 SGHTA, CDR2 FQGNSA.

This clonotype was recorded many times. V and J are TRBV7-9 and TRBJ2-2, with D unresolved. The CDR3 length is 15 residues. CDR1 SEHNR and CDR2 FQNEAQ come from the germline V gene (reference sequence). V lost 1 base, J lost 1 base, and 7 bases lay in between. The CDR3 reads CASSLGRVNTGELFF. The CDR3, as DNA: TGTGCCAGCAGCTTAGGAAGGGTGAACACCGGGGAGCTGTTTTTT.

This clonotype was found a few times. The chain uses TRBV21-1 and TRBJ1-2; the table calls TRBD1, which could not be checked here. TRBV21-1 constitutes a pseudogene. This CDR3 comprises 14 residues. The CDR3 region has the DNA TGTGCCAGCAGCAAGGACAGGGATTTTTATGGCTACACCTTC. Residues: CASSKDRDFYGYTF.